This T cell receptor (beta chain) was obtained from a study of blood T cell repertoires in COVID-19. The CDR3 spans 19 residues. V was clipped by 4 bases and J by 0 bases; unmatched bases: 13. Germline V gives CDR1 SGDLS, CDR2 YYNGEE. The data were produced by immunoSEQ multiplex PCR, yet TCRdb's version contains in-frame clones alone and is incomplete. The sample shows about 250,000 clones, around four fifths of them seen only once. This sequence was found in a woman between 40 and 55 years old with active or convalescent COVID-19. The source material was peripheral blood. The chain employs TRBV9 and TRBJ2-6, with 7 nucleotides matching TRBD2. The CDR3 region has the DNA TGTGCCAGCAGCCCTCGCCCCCAGGGAGGGGTCTCTGGGGCCAACGTCCTGACTTTC. As protein: CASSPRPQGGVSGANVLTF.